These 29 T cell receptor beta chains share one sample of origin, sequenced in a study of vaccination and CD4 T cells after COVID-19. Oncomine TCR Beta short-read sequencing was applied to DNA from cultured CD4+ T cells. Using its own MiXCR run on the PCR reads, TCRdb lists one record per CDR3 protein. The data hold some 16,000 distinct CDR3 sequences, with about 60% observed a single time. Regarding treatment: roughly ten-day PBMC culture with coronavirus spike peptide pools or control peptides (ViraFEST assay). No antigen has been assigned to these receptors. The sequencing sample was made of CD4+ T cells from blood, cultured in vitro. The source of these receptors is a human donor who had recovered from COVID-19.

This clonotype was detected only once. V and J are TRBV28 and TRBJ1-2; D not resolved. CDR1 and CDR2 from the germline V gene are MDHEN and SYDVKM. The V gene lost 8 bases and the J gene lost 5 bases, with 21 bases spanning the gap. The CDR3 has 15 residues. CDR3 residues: CASLTPGTEGYGYTF. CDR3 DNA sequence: TGTGCCAGCTTAACGCCGGGTACAGAAGGTTATGGCTACACCTTC.

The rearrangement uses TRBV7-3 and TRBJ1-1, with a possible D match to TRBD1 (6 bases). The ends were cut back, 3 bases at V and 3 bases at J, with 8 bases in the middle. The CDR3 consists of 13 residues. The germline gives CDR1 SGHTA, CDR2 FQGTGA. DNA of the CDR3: TGTGCCAGCAGCTTCGGACAGCACACTGAAGCTTTCTTT. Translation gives CASSFGQHTEAFF. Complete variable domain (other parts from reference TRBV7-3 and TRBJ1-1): GAGVSQTPSNKVTEKGKYVELRCDPISGHTALYWYRQSLGQGPEFLIYFQGTGAADDSGLPNDRFFAVRPEGSVSTLKIQRTERGDSAVYLCASSFGQHTEAFFGQGTRLTVV.

The CDR3 DNA is TGTGCCACGACGGGACAGGGCTACGAGCAGTACTTC. This codes for CATTGQGYEQYF. This chain connects TRBV25-1 to TRBJ2-7, with TRBD1 matching over 9 bases. This CDR3 spans 12 amino acids. Germline loops: CDR1 MGHDK, CDR2 SYGVNS. The ends lost 10 bases at V and 3 bases at J; junction bases unmatched: 4.

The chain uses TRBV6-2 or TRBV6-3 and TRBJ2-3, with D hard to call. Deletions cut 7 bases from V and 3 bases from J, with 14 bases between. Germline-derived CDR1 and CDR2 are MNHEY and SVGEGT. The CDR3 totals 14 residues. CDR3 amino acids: CASTTRGSTDTQYF. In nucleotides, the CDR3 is TGTGCCAGCACCACCCGCGGCTCTACAGATACGCAGTATTTT.

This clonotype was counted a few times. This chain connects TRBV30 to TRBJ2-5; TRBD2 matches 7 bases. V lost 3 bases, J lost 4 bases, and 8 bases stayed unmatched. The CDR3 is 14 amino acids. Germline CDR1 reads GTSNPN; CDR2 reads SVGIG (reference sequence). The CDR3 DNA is TGTGCCTGGAGACCGAGGGAGGGTGGAGAGACCCAGTACTTC. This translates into CAWRPREGGETQYF.

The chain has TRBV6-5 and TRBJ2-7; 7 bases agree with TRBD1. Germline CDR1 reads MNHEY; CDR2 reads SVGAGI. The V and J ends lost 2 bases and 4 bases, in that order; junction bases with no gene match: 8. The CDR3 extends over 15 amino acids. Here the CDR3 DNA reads TGTGCCAGCAGTTACACCTCGGGACAGTATTACGAGCAGTACTTC. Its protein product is CASSYTSGQYYEQYF.

Here the CDR3 reads CATSRGAGYNEQFF. CDR3 bases: TGTGCCACGTCAAGGGGGGCTGGGTACAATGAGCAGTTCTTC. The chain employs TRBV19 and TRBJ2-1; the D call may be TRBD1 or TRBD2 (6 bases each). V gave up 10 bases and J gave up 4 bases, with 17 bases separating them. The V gene's germline CDR1 is LNHDA and CDR2 SQIVND (reference sequence). The CDR3 is made up of 14 amino acids.

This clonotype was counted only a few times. The CDR3 loop reads CASSYSPAPVGYTF. CDR3 sequence (DNA): TGTGCCAGCAGCTACTCCCCGGCCCCAGTTGGCTACACCTTC. V usage is TRBV12-3 or TRBV12-4 and J usage is TRBJ1-2; D gene ambiguous. The CDR3 sequence is 14 residues long. Between the trimmed V and J ends, which lost 6 bases and 7 bases, there was a span of 18 bases.

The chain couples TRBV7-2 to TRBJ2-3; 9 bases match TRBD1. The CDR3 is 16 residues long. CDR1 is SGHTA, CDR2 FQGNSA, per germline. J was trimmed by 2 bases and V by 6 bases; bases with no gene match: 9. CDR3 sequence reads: CASRDGRTGATDTQYF. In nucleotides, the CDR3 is TGTGCCAGCAGGGACGGGAGGACAGGGGCCACAGATACGCAGTATTTT.

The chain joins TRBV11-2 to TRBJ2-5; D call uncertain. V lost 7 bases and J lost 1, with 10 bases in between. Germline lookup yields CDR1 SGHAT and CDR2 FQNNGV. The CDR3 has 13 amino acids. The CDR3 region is CASTSYSQETQYF. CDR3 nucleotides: TGTGCCAGCACCTCGTACAGCCAAGAGACCCAGTACTTC.

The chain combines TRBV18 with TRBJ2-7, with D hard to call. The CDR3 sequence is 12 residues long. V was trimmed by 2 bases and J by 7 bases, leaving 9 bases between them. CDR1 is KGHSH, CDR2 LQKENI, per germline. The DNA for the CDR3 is TGTGCCAGCTCACCAAATGAGAGGGAGCAGTACTTC. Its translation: CASSPNEREQYF.

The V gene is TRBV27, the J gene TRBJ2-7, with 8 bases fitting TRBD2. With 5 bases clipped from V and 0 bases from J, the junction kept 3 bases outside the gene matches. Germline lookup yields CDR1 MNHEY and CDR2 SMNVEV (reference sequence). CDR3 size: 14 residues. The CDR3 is CASSIREGSYEQYF. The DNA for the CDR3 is TGTGCCAGCAGTATTCGGGAGGGCTCCTACGAGCAGTACTTC.

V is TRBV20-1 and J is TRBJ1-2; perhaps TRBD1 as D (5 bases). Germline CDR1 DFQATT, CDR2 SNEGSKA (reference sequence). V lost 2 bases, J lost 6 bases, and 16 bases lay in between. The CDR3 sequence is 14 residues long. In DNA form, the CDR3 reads TGCAGTGCTAGACCCCCGACGGAGGGGAATGGCTACACCTTC. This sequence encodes CSARPPTEGNGYTF.

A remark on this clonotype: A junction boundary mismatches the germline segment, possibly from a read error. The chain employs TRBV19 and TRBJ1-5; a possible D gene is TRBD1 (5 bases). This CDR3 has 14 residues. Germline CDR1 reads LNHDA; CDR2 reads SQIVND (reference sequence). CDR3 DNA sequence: TGTGCCAGTAGTAGGGGCGATAGCAAACAGCCCCAGCATTTT. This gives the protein CASSRGDSKQPQHF.

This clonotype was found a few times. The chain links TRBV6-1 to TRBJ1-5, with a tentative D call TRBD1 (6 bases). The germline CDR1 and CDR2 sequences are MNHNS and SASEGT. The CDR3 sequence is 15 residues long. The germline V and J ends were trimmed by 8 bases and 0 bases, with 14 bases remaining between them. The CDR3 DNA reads TGTGCCAGCTGCTTCGGACAGCCTAGCAATCAGCCCCAGCATTTT. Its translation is CASCFGQPSNQPQHF.

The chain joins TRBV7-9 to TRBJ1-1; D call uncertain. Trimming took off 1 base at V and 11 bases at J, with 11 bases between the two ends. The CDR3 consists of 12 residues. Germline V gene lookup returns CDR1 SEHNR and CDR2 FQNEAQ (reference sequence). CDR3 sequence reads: CASSLEGGRAFF. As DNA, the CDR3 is TGTGCCAGCAGCTTAGAGGGCGGGAGGGCTTTCTTT.

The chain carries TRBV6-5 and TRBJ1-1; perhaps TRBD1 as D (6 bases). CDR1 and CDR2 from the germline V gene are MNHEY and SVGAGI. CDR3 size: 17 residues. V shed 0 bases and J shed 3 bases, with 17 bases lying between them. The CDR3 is CASSYSIGGAGDTEAFF. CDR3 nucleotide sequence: TGTGCCAGCAGTTACTCGATTGGGGGCGCCGGGGACACTGAAGCTTTCTTT.

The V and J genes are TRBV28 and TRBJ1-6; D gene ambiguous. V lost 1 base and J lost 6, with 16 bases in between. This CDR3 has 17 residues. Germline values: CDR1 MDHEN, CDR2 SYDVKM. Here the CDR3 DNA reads TGTGCCAGCAGTTTATCCGGCAGCTACACATCTAATTCACCCCTCCACTTT. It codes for CASSLSGSYTSNSPLHF.

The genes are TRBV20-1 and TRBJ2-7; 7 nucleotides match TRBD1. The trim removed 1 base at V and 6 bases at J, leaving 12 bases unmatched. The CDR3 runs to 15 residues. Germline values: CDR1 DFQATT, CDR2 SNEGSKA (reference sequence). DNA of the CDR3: TGCAGTGCTAGAGCTATGGACAGGCAATTCGGCGAGCAGTACTTC. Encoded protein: CSARAMDRQFGEQYF.

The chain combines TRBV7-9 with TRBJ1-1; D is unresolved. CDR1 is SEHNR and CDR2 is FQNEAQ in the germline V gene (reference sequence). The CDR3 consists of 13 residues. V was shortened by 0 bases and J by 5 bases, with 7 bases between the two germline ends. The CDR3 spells CASSLAGWTEAFF. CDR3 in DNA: TGTGCCAGCAGCTTAGCGGGGTGGACTGAAGCTTTCTTT.

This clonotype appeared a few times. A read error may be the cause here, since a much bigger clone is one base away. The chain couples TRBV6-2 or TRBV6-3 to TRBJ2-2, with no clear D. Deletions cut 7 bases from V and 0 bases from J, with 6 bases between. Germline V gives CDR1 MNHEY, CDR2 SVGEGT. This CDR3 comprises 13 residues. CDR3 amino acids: CASMPTNTGELFF. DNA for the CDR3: TGTGCCAGCATGCCCACGAACACCGGGGAGCTGTTTTTT.

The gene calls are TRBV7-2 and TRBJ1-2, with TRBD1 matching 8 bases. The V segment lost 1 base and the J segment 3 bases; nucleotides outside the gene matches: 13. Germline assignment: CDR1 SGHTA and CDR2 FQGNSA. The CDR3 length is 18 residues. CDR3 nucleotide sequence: TGTGCCAGCAGCTTAGTTGGCCCGGGGACAGGAGAGTACTATGGCTACACCTTC. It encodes CASSLVGPGTGEYYGYTF. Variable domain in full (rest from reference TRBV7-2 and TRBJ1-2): GAGVSQSPSNKVTEKGKDVELRCDPISGHTALYWYRQSLGQGLEFLIYFQGNSAPDKSGLPSDRFSAERTGGSVSTLTIQRTQQEDSAVYLCASSLVGPGTGEYYGYTFGSGTRLTVV.

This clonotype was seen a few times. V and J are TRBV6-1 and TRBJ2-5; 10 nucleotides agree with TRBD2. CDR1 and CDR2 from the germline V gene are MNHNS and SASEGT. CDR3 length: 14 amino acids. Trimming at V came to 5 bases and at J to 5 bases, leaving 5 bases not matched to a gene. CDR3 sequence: CASSKGLASETQYF. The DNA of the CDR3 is TGTGCCAGCAGTAAGGGACTAGCGTCTGAGACCCAGTACTTC.

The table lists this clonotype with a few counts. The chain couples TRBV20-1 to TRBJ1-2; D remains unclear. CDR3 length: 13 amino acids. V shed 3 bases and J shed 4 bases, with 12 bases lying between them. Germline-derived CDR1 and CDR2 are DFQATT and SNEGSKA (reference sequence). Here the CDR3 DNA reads TGCAGTGCTAGCCTTGGGATGCGCTATGGCTACACCTTC. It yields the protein CSASLGMRYGYTF.

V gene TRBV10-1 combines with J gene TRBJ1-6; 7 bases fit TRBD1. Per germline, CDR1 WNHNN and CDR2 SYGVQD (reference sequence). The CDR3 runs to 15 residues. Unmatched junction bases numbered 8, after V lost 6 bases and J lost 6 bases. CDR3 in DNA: TGCGCCAGCAGCCCAAGGACAGGCACTAATTCACCCCTCCACTTT. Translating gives CASSPRTGTNSPLHF.

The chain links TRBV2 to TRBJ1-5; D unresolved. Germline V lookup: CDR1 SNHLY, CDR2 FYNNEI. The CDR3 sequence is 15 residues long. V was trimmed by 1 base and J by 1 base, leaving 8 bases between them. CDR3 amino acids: CASSEGGLSNQPQHF. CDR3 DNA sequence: TGTGCCAGCAGTGAAGGAGGGTTGAGCAATCAGCCCCAGCATTTT.

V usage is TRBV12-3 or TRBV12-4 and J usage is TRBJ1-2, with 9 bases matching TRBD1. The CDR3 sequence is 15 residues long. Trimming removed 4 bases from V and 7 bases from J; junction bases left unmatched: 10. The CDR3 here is CASSSQGQGSIGYTF. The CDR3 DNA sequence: TGTGCCAGCAGTTCCCAGGGACAGGGATCTATTGGCTACACCTTC.

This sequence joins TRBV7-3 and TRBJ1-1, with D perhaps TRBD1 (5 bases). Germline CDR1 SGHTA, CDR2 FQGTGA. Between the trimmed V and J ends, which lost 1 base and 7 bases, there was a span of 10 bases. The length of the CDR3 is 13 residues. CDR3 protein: CASSLRQGGEAFF. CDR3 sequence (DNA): TGTGCCAGCAGCTTAAGGCAGGGTGGTGAAGCTTTCTTT. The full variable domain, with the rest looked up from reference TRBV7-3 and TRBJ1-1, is GAGVSQTPSNKVTEKGKYVELRCDPISGHTALYWYRQSLGQGPEFLIYFQGTGAADDSGLPNDRFFAVRPEGSVSTLKIQRTERGDSAVYLCASSLRQGGEAFFGQGTRLTVV.

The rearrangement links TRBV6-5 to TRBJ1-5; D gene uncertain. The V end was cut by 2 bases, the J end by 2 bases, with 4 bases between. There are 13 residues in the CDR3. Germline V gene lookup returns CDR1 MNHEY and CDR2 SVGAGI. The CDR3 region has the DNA TGTGCCAGCAGTTACCGGGGCAATCAGCCCCAGCATTTT. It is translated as CASSYRGNQPQHF.